What follows describes a single TCR beta chain. Its antigen has not been determined. Qualities for individual bases were not recorded, and no much larger clone is one base off. This sample stems from a study of preoperative IRX-2 immunotherapy in early breast cancer (dated 2019 in TCRdb). Explained via the paper, the treatment or condition label denotes: preoperative locoregional IRX-2 cytokine immunotherapy. The samples were obtained from a phase Ib study in which preoperative, locoregional IRX-2 cytokine immunotherapy intended to prime immune responses was tested. Patients with early-stage breast cancer who were given IRX-2 before surgery served as donors. The receptor library was made with the immunoSEQ multiplex PCR assay. This is the immuneACCESS table as TCRdb keeps it, with only in-frame sequences that have V and J called. A part of the clones is gone; compared with another copy, unresolved V genes explain less than half, and the rest is unexplained. The sample contains over a thousand clones, about 61% of them found a single time. Roughly 11% of the sample is taken by the ten largest.

This receptor was obtained from a human donor with breast cancer. The sequencing here drew on tumor tissue, taken before IRX-2 immunotherapy.

The sequenced DNA is TGTGCCAGCAGCTCCGCGTCGGGGCCCCCAAATAGCAATCAGCCCCAGCATTTT. This translates into CASSSASGPPNSNQPQHF. The receptor chain draws on TRBV11-3 and TRBJ1-5; TRBD1 might be the D gene, on 5 matching bases. The CDR3 runs 18 amino acids, cysteine and phenylalanine included. The DNA shown is the 54-base CDR3, in frame from base 1. Trimming removed 4 bases from V and 0 bases from J, leaving 19 bases between the germline ends. CDR1 and CDR2 are drawn from the germline V gene: SGHNT, YENEEA.